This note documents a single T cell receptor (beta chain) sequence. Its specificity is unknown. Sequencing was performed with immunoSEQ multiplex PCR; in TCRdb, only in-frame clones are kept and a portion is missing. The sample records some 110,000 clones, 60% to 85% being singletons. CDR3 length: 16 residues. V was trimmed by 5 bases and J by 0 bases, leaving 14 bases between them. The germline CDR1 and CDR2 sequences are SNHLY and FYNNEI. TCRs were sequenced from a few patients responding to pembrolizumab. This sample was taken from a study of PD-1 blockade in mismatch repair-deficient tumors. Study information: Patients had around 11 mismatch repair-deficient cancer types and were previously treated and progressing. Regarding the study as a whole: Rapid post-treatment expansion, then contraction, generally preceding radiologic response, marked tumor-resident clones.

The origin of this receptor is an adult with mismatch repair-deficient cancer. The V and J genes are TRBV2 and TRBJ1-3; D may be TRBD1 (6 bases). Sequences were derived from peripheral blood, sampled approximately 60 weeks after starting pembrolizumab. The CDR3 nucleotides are TGTGCCAGCAGTAGTACAGGGTTTCGCTCTGGAAACACCATATATTTT. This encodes CASSSTGFRSGNTIYF.